This T cell receptor (beta chain) was sequenced during a study of shared clonotypes between healthy human individuals. The data were produced by immunoSEQ multiplex PCR, yet TCRdb's version contains in-frame clones alone and is incomplete. The sample shows about 1.1 million clones, approximately 75% of them seen only once. Study-level findings and limits: Sampling involved blood alone; tissue repertoires likely differ.

V shed 0 bases and J 8 bases; nucleotides not matched to a gene: 9. Looked up from germline, CDR1 is MNHEY and CDR2 is SVGAGI. CDR3 length equals 15 residues. Remarks on this clone: The antigen is undetermined.

The sequence derives from a man aged 18-30 years in good health. Some clones in this sample may be carry-over from other donors' samples. The sequenced sample was memory CD4+ T cells from PBMCs. The subset was: CD45RA-negative fraction. The chain combines TRBV6-5 with TRBJ2-7, with TRBD1 identical over 8 bases. In nucleotides, the CDR3 is TGTGCCAGCAGTTACTCGATTACCCCAGGGGGCAAGCAGTACTTC. Protein sequence: CASSYSITPGGKQYF.